The text below deals with one T cell receptor (beta chain). Antigen unknown. Preparation of TCR beta libraries was done by quantitative 5'-RACE with molecular barcodes. TCRdb re-analysed the 5' RACE reads in MiXCR, keeping a single row per CDR3 protein. The sample holds about 840,000 distinct CDR3 sequences, 10% to 15% seen once. These data are taken from a study of CD8 T cells in ankylosing spondylitis. Study conclusions and caveats: There were earlier reports of some motif variants in reactive arthritis synovial fluid and blood. According to the report, clones linked to the disease were significantly enriched in matched synovial fluid samples taken from ankylosing spondylitis patients. Apparently characteristic of ankylosing spondylitis blood was a TCR beta motif (under ten highly homologous variants). Researchers report that disease-linked clones proved CD8+ and relatively rare in peripheral blood.

The CDR3 is made up of 16 amino acids. Between the trimmed V and J ends, which lost 2 bases and 5 bases, there was a span of 18 bases. The chain recombines TRBV12-3 or TRBV12-4 with TRBJ1-2; weak D call: TRBD1 (5 bases). Sequences were obtained from blood, either unsorted or a sorted T cell fraction (not recorded which). The sequence derives from a male donor with ankylosing spondylitis. Here the CDR3 DNA reads TGTGCCAGCAGTTTAAATCGGCTCGGGGGAGGGTATGGCTACACCTTC. It encodes CASSLNRLGGGYGYTF.